The rows below give T cell receptor beta chains drawn from one sample of a study of cytotoxic CD8 clonotypes in ibrutinib-treated CLL. Measured with immunoSEQ multiplex PCR; TCRdb has only the in-frame clones, and not every one. The sample lists about 45,000 clones, about 65% occurring once. The sample was PBMCs, taken after 24 months of ibrutinib treatment. These receptors were taken from a human donor with chronic lymphocytic leukemia. The CDR3 runs from the conserved cysteine through the conserved F or W. The D gene is left open where the match is weak. Part of the rows lack a size; the others show once, few, many or a class for expanded clones.

-,-,TRBJ1-1,TRBV25-1,TGTGCCAGCAGTGAGATGGGTGGGCACACTGAAGCTTTCTTT,CASSEMGGHTEAFF
-,few,TRBJ2-7,TRBV10-3,TGTGCCATCAGAAGGGACATTTCCTACGAGCAGTACTTC,CAIRRDISYEQYF
-,-,TRBJ2-7,TRBV13,TGTGCCAGCAGTTCCACTATCGACACGATGAGGGAGCAGTACTTC,CASSSTIDTMREQYF
TRBD1,-,TRBJ1-1,TRBV5-1,TGCGCCAGCAGCCTAACAGGGGGCATGACTGAAGCTTTCTTT,CASSLTGGMTEAFF
-,-,TRBJ1-5,TRBV2,TGTGCCAGCAGAGGAACAGGGTATAGCAATCAGCCCCAGCATTTT,CASRGTGYSNQPQHF
TRBD1,-,TRBJ2-1,TRBV29-1,TGCAGCGTTGCAGGGACAGGTAGCTCCTACAATGAGCAGTTCTTC,CSVAGTGSSYNEQFF
-,-,TRBJ2-2,TRBV2,TGTGCCAGTTACAGGGGGAGGGACACCGGGGAGCTGTTTTTT,CASYRGRDTGELFF
-,-,TRBJ2-1,TRBV15,TGTGCCACCAGCAGTCGCAGGGATCCCTACAATGAGCAGTTCTTC,CATSSRRDPYNEQFF
TRBD2,-,TRBJ2-7,TRBV29-1,TGCAGCGTTCCGGGACTAGTTGGCTACGAGCAGTACTTC,CSVPGLVGYEQYF
TRBD1,-,TRBJ2-7,TRBV6-5,TGTGCCAGCAGTTTCTCGCCGACAGGGAAGGACGAGCAGTACTTC,CASSFSPTGKDEQYF
-,-,TRBJ1-4,TRBV30,TGTGCCTGGACAGGGAGGTTCAGAGAAAAACTGTTTTTT,CAWTGRFREKLFF
-,once,TRBJ2-1,TRBV4-1,TGCGCCAGCAGCCAAGTGGCAGGAACCTACAATGAGCAGTTCTTC,CASSQVAGTYNEQFF
-,-,TRBJ1-1,TRBV19,TGTGCCAGTAGTATTTCGCGGCGGGAAGCTTTCTTT,CASSISRREAFF
-,-,TRBJ1-6,TRBV6-5,TGTGCCAGCAGTTACGGACAGCGGAATTCACCCCTCCACTTT,CASSYGQRNSPLHF
TRBD1,-,TRBJ1-3,TRBV6-5,TGTGCCAGCAGTTACCTGGCGACAGGGGGAATTTCCACCATATATTTT,CASSYLATGGISTIYF
TRBD1,-,TRBJ1-1,TRBV18,TGTGCCAGCTCCCATGAGGACAGGGGGAGTGTAAGCACTGAAGCTTTCTTT,CASSHEDRGSVSTEAFF
-,-,TRBJ1-2,TRBV2,TGTGCCAGCAGTACCAGTGATGGCTACACCTTC,CASSTSDGYTF
-,few,TRBJ2-2,TRBV6-5,TGTGCCAGCAGTTACCGAACCTTGACCGACACCGGGGAGCTGTTTTTT,CASSYRTLTDTGELFF
TRBD1,many,TRBJ1-1,TRBV6-6,TGTGCCAGCACCAAAGGGACAGACACTGAAGCTTTCTTT,CASTKGTDTEAFF
TRBD2,-,TRBJ2-1,TRBV30,TGTGCCTGGAGTTTAACTAGCGGGAGGTATAATGAGCAGTTCTTC,CAWSLTSGRYNEQFF
TRBD2,-,TRBJ2-1,TRBV9,TGTGCCAGCAGCGCCGGACTAGCCGATTACAATGAGCAGTTCTTC,CASSAGLADYNEQFF
TRBD1,-,TRBJ1-1,TRBV9,TGTGCCAGCAGCGTCCGACAGGGGGTCTTGGATGAAGCTTTCTTT,CASSVRQGVLDEAFF
-,many,TRBJ2-6,TRBV6-1,TGTGCCAGCAGTGAAGACCAGGGAGCCGCTCACTCTGGGGCCAACGTCCTGACTTTC,CASSEDQGAAHSGANVLTF
-,-,TRBJ2-5,TRBV5-6,TGTGCCAGCAGCCCAAGGGGCAGAATCGCCCCATTACAATGGACCCAGTACTTC,CASSPRGRIAPLQWTQYF
TRBD1,-,TRBJ2-6,TRBV6-4,TGTGCCAGCAGCCCAGGGGGGCAGGGGGCAGCTGGGGCCAACGTCCTGACTTTC,CASSPGGQGAAGANVLTF
TRBD2,-,TRBJ2-1,TRBV5-1,TGCGCCAGCAGCTTTAGCGGGAGGGCCGGAAATGAGCAGTTCTTC,CASSFSGRAGNEQFF
-,-,TRBJ1-1,TRBV7-2,TGTGCCAGCAGCTTTGATAACAGGGCCACTGAAGCTTTCTTT,CASSFDNRATEAFF
TRBD1,many,TRBJ1-6,TRBV6-4,TGTGCCAGCAGACAGACAGGGGGCGATTCACCCCTCCACTTT,CASRQTGGDSPLHF
TRBD2,-,TRBJ2-7,TRBV10-2,TGCGCCAGCAGAAGCGGGAGCTACGAGCAGTACTTC,CASRSGSYEQYF
-,-,TRBJ2-3,TRBV28,TGTGCCAGCAGTTTGTCGGGCAGCTACACAGATACGCAGTATTTT,CASSLSGSYTDTQYF
-,-,TRBJ1-2,TRBV4-1,TGCGCCAGCAGCCAAGAGGAATTAAATGGCTACACCTTC,CASSQEELNGYTF
-,-,TRBJ2-3,TRBV11-1,TGTGCCAGCAGACGGGAACTGTACACAGATACGCAGTATTTT,CASRRELYTDTQYF
-,-,TRBJ1-2,TRBV29-1,TGCAGCGCACAGGACTATGGCTACACCTTC,CSAQDYGYTF
-,-,TRBJ1-5,TRBV19,TGTGCCAGTAGTTATCGACCAGGATGGCAGCCCCAGCATTTT,CASSYRPGWQPQHF
TRBD1,-,TRBJ2-7,TRBV5-1,TGCGCCAGCAGCTTGGTGGGGACAGGGTCCTACGAGCAGTACTTC,CASSLVGTGSYEQYF
TRBD2,few,TRBJ2-4,TRBV14,TGTGCCAGCAGCCAGAAAACGGGAGGTTGGAACATTCAGTACTTC,CASSQKTGGWNIQYF
-,-,TRBJ1-5,TRBV10-3,TGTGCCATCAGTGAGTCTCTTGGGCAGGAACTCAATCAGCCCCAGCATTTT,CAISESLGQELNQPQHF
TRBD1,once,TRBJ1-3,TRBV7-9,TGTGCCAGCAGCATCCGGGACAGGGAGGACACCATATATTTT,CASSIRDREDTIYF
TRBD1,-,TRBJ1-5,TRBV27,TGTGCCAGCAGTCCGACAGGGGGACAGCCCCAGCATTTT,CASSPTGGQPQHF
-,-,TRBJ2-7,TRBV13,TGTGCCAGCAGCTTAGGTCGGGGGGAGCAGTACTTC,CASSLGRGEQYF
-,-,TRBJ1-1,TRBV11-2,TGTGCCAGCAGCTTCGGGGGATCGGTCTACACTGAAGCTTTCTTT,CASSFGGSVYTEAFF
-,-,TRBJ2-1,TRBV18,TGTGCCAGCTCACCACTTATTAGCGGTGGTATGTCCTACAATGAGCAGTTCTTC,CASSPLISGGMSYNEQFF
TRBD1,once,TRBJ2-2,TRBV5-1,TGCGCCAGCAGCTGGGTGCCCATAGACAGGGGGAGAGGTACCGGGGAGCTGTTTTTT,CASSWVPIDRGRGTGELFF
-,many,TRBJ2-5,TRBV7-9,TGTGCCAGCAGCTCCAGACAGTTCCAAGAGACCCAGTACTTC,CASSSRQFQETQYF
-,-,TRBJ2-2,TRBV2,TGTGCCAGCGGCCCGACCACAGGAAACACCGGGGAGCTGTTTTTT,CASGPTTGNTGELFF
-,-,TRBJ2-2,TRBV6-5,TGTGCCAGCAACTCCCGGGGGACCGGGGAGCTGTTTTTT,CASNSRGTGELFF